The text below deals with one T cell receptor (beta chain). Antigen unknown. Clones were read by immunoSEQ multiplex PCR, and TCRdb kept only the in-frame ones, dropping some. The top ten hold 20% to 25% of the sample, which has 650,000 to 800,000 clones, around 92% seen once. This entry comes from a study of shared clonotypes between healthy human individuals. Whole-study context: Those who served as donors were a couple of women and three men between the ages of 18 and 49.

The germline V gene encodes CDR1 SGHTA and CDR2 FQGNSA. This CDR3 is built from 16 residues. V lost 2 bases to trimming and J lost 3 bases, with 14 bases between them. Points from the study as a whole: In the sorted subsets, rarefaction showed sequencing was incomplete despite large depth.

CD8 cells regarded as naive lacked CD45RO, were positively chosen for CCR7, and omitted terminally differentiated effector memory CD45RA+ cells. The sequenced sample consisted of naive CD8+ T cells sorted from blood. J is TRBJ2-1 and V is TRBV7-2; D might be TRBD1 (5 bases). The clonotype comes from a man aged 30 to 45 in good health. CDR3 loop: CASSLPSEGVYNEQFF. In nucleotides, the CDR3 is TGTGCCAGCAGCTTACCTAGTGAAGGGGTCTACAATGAGCAGTTCTTC.